This T cell receptor (beta chain) comes out of a study of T cells after yellow fever vaccination. General study findings and limits: Weaker, the secondary response peaked sooner, at day 5 versus 15. Across the CD4 and CD8 compartments, a small share of clonotypes was present in both.

This CDR3 spans 13 amino acids. The germline V gene has CDR1 DFQATT and CDR2 SNEGSKA (reference sequence). Trimming cost V 1 base and J 5 bases, with 11 bases left between them. They built TCR cDNA with 5'RACE template switching, a step that put in a universal primer site and UMIs. TCRdb re-derived calls from the 5' RACE reads in MiXCR, one entry per CDR3 protein. The sample contains some 100,000 distinct CDR3 sequences, roughly 6.8% of which appear only once. This clonotype has ten or more counts. As yet, its antigen is unknown. This rearrangement joins TRBV20-1 to TRBJ1-1; the D gene is possibly TRBD1 (5 bases). The receptor comes from a man between 18 and 29 years old who received the YFV17D yellow fever vaccine. The source material was CD4+ T cells sorted from PBMCs, sampled approximately 47 days after the first yellow fever vaccination. The CDR3 region is CSARVGGGTEAFF. CDR3 coding DNA: TGCAGTGCTAGAGTGGGGGGGGGTACTGAAGCTTTCTTT.